This passage covers 2 T cell receptor beta chains from one sample sequenced in a study of control samples from healthy donors and cancer patients. Sequencing used immunoSEQ multiplex PCR; TCRdb keeps in-frame clones, though not all of them. The data show approximately 110,000 clones, about 89% seen once. The sequenced sample was blood. The receptors here all came from a young woman in good health.

J is TRBJ2-1 and V is TRBV29-1, with TRBD1 matching 10 bases. The CDR3 is made up of 16 amino acids. Per germline, CDR1 SQVTM and CDR2 ANQGSEA. V trimming: 4 bases; J trimming: 6 bases; junction bases outside the gene matches: 12. CDR3 nucleotides: TGCAGCGTTGTTAGGGGCCGGGACAGGGGTTTCAATGAGCAGTTCTTC. Translation: CSVVRGRDRGFNEQFF.

This clone was recorded only once. The chain has TRBV24-1 and TRBJ1-2, with D unclear. Germline values: CDR1 KGHDR, CDR2 SFDVKD. Trimming removed 0 bases from V and 6 bases from J, with 7 bases in between. This CDR3 is built from 13 residues. CDR3 in DNA: TGTGCCACCAGTGATTTGACAGAAGATGGCTACACCTTC. The encoded protein is CATSDLTEDGYTF.